This T cell receptor beta chain was sequenced in a study of blood T cell repertoires in COVID-19. Study-level background: The United States, Italy and Spain provided the acute and convalescent COVID-19 samples. From T cells, B-cell-depleted T cells, or PBMCs came the material, which was cDNA or gDNA.

In the authors' methods: Using reference gene primer amplification, nucleated cell counts were estimated. Measured with immunoSEQ multiplex PCR; TCRdb has only the in-frame clones, and not every one. V, J and clone size are those of that table, while D and trimming were read from the DNA. The sample contains fewer than 350,000 clones, about 89% of which appear only once. Germline CDR1 LGHNT, CDR2 FRNRAP. Trimming shortened V by 3 bases and J by 3 bases, and 6 bases separated the two germline ends. The CDR3 length is 12 residues. The receptor comes from a man aged 40-55 years with active or convalescent COVID-19. The gene calls are TRBV12-5 and TRBJ2-7; no definite D call. Input material: peripheral blood. CDR3 region: CASGLNYYEQYF. CDR3 in DNA: TGTGCTAGTGGTTTAAATTACTACGAGCAGTACTTC.